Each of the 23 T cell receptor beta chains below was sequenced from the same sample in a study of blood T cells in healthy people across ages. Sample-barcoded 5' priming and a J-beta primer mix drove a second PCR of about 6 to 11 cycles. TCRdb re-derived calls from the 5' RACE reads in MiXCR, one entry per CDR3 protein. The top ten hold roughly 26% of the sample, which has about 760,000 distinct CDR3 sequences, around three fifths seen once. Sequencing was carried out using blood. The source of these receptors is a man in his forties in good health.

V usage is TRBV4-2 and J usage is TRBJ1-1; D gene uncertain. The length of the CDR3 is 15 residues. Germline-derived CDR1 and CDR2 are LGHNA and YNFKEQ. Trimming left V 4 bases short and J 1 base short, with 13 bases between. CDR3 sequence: CASSREPLTNTEAFF. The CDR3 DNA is TGTGCCAGCAGCCGCGAGCCCTTGACGAACACTGAAGCTTTCTTT.

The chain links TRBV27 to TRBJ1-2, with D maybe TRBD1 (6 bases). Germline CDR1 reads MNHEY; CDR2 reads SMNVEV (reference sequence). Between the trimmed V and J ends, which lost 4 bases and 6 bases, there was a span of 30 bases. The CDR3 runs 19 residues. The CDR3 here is CASSSAPRSLRGFVHGYTF. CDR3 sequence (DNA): TGTGCCAGCAGTTCAGCCCCTCGGAGCCTCAGGGGATTTGTACATGGCTACACCTTC.

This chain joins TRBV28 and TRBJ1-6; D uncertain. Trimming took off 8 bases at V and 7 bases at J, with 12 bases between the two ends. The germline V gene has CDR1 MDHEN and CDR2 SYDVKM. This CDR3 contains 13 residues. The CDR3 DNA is TGTGCCAGCCTATCCGAGGTGAATTCACCCCTCCACTTT. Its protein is CASLSEVNSPLHF.

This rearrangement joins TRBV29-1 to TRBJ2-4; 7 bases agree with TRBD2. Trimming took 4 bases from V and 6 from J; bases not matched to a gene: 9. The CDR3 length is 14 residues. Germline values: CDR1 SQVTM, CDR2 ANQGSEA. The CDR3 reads CSVGMGGGGNIQYF. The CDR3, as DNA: TGCAGCGTTGGAATGGGGGGGGGAGGAAACATTCAGTACTTC.

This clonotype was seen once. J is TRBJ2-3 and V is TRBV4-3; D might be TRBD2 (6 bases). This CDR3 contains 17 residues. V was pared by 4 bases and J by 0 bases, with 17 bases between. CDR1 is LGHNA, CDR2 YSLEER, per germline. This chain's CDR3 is CASSRHEPSVSTDTQYF. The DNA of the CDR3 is TGCGCCAGCAGCCGACATGAACCTAGCGTGAGCACAGATACGCAGTATTTT.

Written as DNA, the CDR3 is TGTGCCAGCAACAGAAAAACAGAGGGAGACATTCAGTACTTC. This codes for CASNRKTEGDIQYF. The chain links TRBV28 to TRBJ2-4; D may be TRBD2 (5 bases). Germline CDR1 is MDHEN and CDR2 is SYDVKM. Trimming removed 7 bases from V and 8 bases from J, with 18 bases in between. The CDR3 has 14 amino acids.

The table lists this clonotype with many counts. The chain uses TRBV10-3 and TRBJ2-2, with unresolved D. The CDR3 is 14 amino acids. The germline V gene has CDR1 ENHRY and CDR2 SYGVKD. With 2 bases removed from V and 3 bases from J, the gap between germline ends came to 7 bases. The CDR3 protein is CAISEASDTGELFF. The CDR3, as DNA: TGTGCCATCAGTGAGGCGTCTGACACCGGGGAGCTGTTTTTT.

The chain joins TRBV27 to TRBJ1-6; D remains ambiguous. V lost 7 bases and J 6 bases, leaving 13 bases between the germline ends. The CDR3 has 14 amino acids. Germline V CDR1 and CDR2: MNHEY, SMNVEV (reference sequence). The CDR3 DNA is TGTGCCAGCACCACCTTACGACTTAATTCACCCCTCCACTTT. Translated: CASTTLRLNSPLHF.

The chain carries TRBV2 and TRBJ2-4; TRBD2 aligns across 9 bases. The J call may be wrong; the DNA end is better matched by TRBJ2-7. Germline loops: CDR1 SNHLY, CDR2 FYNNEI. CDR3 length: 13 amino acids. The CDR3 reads CATEKAGGVEQYF. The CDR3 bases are TGTGCCACCGAGAAAGCGGGAGGTGTCGAGCAGTACTTC.

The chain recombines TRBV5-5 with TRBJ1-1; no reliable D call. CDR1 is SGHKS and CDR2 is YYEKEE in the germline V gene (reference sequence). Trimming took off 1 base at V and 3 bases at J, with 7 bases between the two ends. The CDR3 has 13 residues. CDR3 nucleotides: TGTGCCAGCAGCTTGAGGTTCGACACTGAAGCTTTCTTT. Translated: CASSLRFDTEAFF.

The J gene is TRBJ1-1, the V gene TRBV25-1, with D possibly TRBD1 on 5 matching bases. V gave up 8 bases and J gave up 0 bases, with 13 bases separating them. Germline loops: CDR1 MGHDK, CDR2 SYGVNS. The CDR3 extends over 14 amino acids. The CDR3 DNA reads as TGTGCCAGCGGGGCGGGGTTGATGAACACTGAAGCTTTCTTT. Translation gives CASGAGLMNTEAFF.

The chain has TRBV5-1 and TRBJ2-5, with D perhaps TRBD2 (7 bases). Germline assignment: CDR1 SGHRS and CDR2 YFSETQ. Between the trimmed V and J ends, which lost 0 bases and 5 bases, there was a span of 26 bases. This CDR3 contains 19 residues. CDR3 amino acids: CASSLALGGGGQVWETQYF. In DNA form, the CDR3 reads TGCGCCAGCAGCTTGGCCCTCGGCGGCGGGGGCCAGGTGTGGGAGACCCAGTACTTC.

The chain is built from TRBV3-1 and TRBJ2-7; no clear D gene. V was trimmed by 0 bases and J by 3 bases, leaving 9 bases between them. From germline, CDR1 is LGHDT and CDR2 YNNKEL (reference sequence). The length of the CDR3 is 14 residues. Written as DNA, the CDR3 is TGTGCCAGCAGCCAAGAGGAACTGTACTACGAGCAGTACTTC. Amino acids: CASSQEELYYEQYF.

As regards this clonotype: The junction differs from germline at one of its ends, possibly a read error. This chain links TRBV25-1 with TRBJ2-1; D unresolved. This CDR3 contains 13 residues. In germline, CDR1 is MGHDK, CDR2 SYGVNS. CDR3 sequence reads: CASSEVAGRYQCF. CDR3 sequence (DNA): TGTGCCAGCAGTGAAGTAGCAGGCCGCTACCAGTGCTTC.

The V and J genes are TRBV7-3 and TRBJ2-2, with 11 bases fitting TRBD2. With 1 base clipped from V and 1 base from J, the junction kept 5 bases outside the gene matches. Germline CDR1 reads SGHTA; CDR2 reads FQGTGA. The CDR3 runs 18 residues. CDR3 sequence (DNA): TGTGCCAGCAGCTTAATTTCCGGACTAGCGGGGAACACCGGGGAGCTGTTTTTT. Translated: CASSLISGLAGNTGELFF.

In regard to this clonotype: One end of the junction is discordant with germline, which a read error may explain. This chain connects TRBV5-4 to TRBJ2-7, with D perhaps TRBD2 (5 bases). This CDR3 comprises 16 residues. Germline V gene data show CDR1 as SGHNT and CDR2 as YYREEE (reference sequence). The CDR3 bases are TGTGCCAGCAGCTCTACTAAGACGGGGAGCTCCGACGAGCAGTACTTC. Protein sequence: CASSSTKTGSSDEQYF.

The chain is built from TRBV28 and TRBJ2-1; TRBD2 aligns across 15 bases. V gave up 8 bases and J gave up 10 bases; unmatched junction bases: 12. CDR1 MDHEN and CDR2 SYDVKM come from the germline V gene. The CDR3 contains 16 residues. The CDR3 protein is CASHRAGTSGRKEQFF. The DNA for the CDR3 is TGTGCCAGCCACCGGGCCGGGACTAGCGGGAGGAAGGAGCAGTTCTTC.

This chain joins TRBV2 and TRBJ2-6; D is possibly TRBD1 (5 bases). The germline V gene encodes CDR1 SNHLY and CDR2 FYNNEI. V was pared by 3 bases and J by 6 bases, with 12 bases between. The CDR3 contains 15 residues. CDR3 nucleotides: TGTGCCAGCAGTGATTGGGCAGGGTTGGCCAACGTCCTGACTTTC. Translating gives CASSDWAGLANVLTF.

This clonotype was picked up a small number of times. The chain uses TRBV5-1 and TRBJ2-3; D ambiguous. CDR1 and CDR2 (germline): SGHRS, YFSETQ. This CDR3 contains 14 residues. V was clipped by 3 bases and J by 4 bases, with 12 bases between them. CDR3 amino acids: CASSSSTAADTQYF. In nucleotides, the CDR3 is TGCGCCAGCAGCTCGTCGACCGCGGCAGATACGCAGTATTTT.

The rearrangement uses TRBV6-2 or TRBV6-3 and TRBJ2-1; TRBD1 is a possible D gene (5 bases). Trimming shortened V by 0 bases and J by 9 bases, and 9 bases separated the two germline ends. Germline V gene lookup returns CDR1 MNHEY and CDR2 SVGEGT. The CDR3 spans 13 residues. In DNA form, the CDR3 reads TGTGCCAGCAGTTACTCTCATAGGGGTGAGCAGTTCTTC. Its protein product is CASSYSHRGEQFF.

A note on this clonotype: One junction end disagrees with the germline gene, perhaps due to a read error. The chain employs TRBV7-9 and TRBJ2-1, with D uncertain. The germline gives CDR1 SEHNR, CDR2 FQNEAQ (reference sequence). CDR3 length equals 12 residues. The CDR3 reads CASSASYNGQFF. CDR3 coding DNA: TGTGCCAGCAGCGCCTCTTACAATGGGCAGTTCTTC.

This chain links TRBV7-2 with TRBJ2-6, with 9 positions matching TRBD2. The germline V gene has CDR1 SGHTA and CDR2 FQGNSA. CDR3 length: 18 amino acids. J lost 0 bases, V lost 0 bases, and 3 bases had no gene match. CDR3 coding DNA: TGTGCCAGCAGCTTAGCTAGCGGGGGAACCTCTGGGGCCAACGTCCTGACTTTC. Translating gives CASSLASGGTSGANVLTF. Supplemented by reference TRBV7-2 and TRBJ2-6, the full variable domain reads GAGVSQSPSNKVTEKGKDVELRCDPISGHTALYWYRQSLGQGLEFLIYFQGNSAPDKSGLPSDRFSAERTGGSVSTLTIQRTQQEDSAVYLCASSLASGGTSGANVLTFGAGSRLTVL.

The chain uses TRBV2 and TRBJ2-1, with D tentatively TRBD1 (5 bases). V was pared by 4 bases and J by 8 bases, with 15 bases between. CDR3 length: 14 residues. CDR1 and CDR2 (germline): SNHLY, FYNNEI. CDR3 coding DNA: TGTGCCAGCAGTGTCGACAGAGCGTTAGATGAGCAGTTCTTC. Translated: CASSVDRALDEQFF.